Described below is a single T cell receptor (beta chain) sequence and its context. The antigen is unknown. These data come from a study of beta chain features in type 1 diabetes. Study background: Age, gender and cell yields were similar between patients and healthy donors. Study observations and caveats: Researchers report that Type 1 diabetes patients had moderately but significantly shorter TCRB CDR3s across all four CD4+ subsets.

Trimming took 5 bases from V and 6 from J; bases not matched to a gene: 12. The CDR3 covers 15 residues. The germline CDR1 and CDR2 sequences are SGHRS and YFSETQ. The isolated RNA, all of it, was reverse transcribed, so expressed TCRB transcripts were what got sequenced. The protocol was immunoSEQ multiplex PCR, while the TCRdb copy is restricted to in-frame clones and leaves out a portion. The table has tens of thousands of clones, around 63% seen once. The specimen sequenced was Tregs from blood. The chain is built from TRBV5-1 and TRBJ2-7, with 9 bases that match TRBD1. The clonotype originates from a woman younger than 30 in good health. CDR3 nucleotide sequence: TGCGCCAGCAGACCCGCAACAGGGGGCGCGGGCGAGCAGTACTTC. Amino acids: CASRPATGGAGEQYF.